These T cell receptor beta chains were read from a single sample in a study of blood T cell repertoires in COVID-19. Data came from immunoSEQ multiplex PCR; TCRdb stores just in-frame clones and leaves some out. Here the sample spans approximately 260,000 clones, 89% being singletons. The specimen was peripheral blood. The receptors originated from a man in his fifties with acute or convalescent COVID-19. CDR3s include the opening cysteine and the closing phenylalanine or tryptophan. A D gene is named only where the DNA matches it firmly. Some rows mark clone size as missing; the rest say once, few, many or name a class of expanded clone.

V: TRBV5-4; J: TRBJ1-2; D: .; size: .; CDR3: CASSFMEGGSYGYTF; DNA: TGTGCCAGCAGCTTTATGGAGGGAGGCTCCTATGGCTACACCTTC
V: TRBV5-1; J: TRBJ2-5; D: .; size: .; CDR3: CASSLVLGTQETQYF; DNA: TGCGCCAGCAGCTTGGTCTTGGGGACTCAAGAGACCCAGTACTTC
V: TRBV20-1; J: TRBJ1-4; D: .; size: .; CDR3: CSASQGHTTNEKLFF; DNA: TGCAGTGCTAGTCAAGGACACACAACTAATGAAAAACTGTTTTTT
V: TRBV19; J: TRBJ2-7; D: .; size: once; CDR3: CASSIDLGVSYEQYF; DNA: TGTGCCAGTAGTATAGATCTCGGGGTCTCCTACGAGCAGTACTTC
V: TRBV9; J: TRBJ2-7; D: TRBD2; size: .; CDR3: CASTAGGGTYEQYF; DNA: TGTGCCAGCACCGCGGGCGGGGGGACCTACGAGCAGTACTTC
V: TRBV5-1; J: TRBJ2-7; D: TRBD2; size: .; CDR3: CASSQREGAREQYF; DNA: TGCGCCAGCAGCCAGCGGGAGGGGGCTCGGGAGCAGTACTTC
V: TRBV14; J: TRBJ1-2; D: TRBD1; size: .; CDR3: CASSPGTVRDRRYGYTF; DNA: TGTGCCAGCAGCCCTGGGACAGTGAGAGACCGAAGGTATGGCTACACCTTC
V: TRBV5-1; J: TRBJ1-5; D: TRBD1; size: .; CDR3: CASHGQGVYGNQPQHF; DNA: TGCGCCAGCCACGGACAGGGGGTTTATGGGAATCAGCCCCAGCATTTT
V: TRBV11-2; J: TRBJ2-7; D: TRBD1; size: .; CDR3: CASSRGLRGRFYEQYF; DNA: TGTGCCAGCAGCCGGGGCCTGAGGGGGCGCTTCTACGAGCAGTACTTC
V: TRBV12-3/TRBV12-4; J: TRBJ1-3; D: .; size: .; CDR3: CASKSAGNTIYF; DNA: TGTGCCAGCAAGAGTGCCGGAAACACCATATATTTT
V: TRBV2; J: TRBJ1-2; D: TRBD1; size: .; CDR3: CASSDWDRGRRGYTF; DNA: TGTGCCAGCAGTGACTGGGACAGGGGGCGTCGTGGCTACACCTTC
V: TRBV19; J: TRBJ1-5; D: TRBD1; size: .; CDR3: CASSIQGARQPQHF; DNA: TGTGCCAGTAGTATACAGGGGGCGCGACAGCCCCAGCATTTT
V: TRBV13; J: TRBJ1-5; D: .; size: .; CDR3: CASSLNPGQPQHF; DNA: TGTGCCAGCAGCTTAAACCCCGGTCAGCCCCAGCATTTT
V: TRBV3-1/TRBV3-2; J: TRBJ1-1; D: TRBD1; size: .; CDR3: CASSQSTGTEAFF; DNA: TGTGCCAGCAGCCAGTCGACAGGGACTGAAGCTTTCTTT
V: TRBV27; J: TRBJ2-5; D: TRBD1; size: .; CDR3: CASSPPPGQQETQYF; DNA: TGTGCCAGCAGTCCCCCACCGGGACAGCAAGAGACCCAGTACTTC
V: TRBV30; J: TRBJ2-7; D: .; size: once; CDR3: CAWSVRDFYEQYF; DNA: TGTGCCTGGAGTGTACGAGATTTCTACGAGCAGTACTTC
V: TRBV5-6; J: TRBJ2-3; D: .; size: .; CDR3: CASSLDWTYTDTQYF; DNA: TGTGCCAGCAGCTTGGATTGGACTTACACAGATACGCAGTATTTT
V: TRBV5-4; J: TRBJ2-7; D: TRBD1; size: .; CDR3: CASSATGGKSPYEQYF; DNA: TGTGCCAGCAGCGCGACAGGGGGCAAATCCCCCTACGAGCAGTACTTC
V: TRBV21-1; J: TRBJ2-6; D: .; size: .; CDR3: CRCRGQALSGANVLTF; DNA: TGCCGATGCCGGGGACAGGCACTCTCTGGGGCCAACGTCCTGACTTTC
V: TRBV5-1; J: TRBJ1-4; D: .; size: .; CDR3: CASSLSSTNEKLFF; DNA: TGCGCCAGCAGCTTGTCATCAACTAATGAAAAACTGTTTTTT
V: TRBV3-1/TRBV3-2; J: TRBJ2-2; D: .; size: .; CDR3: CASSQDQFGELFF; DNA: TGTGCCAGCAGCCAAGATCAGTTCGGGGAGCTGTTTTTT
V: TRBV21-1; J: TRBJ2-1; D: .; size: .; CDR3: CASSKGGQGSSYNEQFF; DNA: TGTGCCAGCAGCAAAGGTGGGCAGGGGAGCTCCTACAATGAGCAGTTCTTC
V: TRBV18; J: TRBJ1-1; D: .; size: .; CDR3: CASSLGGMNTEAFF; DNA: TGTGCCAGCTCGTTGGGAGGGATGAACACTGAAGCTTTCTTT
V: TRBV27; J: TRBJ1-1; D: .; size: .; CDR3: CASSPNPGVNTEAFF; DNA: TGTGCCAGCAGTCCCAACCCAGGGGTGAACACTGAAGCTTTCTTT
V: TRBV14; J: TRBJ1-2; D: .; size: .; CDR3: CASSQDAPRGYGYTF; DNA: TGTGCCAGCAGCCAAGACGCACCCCGGGGCTATGGCTACACCTTC
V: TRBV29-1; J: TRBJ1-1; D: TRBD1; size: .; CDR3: CSAGTGENTEAFF; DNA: TGCAGCGCCGGGACAGGGGAGAACACTGAAGCTTTCTTT
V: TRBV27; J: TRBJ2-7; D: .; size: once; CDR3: CASSPSLAVFAYEQYF; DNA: TGTGCCAGCAGTCCTTCCTTAGCGGTTTTTGCGTACGAGCAGTACTTC
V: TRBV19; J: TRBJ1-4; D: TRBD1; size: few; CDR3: CASSTDGAQGNEKLFF; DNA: TGTGCCAGTAGTACCGACGGGGCACAGGGGAATGAAAAACTGTTTTTT
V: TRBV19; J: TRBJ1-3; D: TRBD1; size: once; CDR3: CASRLGQGIGNTIYF; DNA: TGTGCCAGTAGGCTGGGACAGGGAATCGGGAACACCATATATTTT
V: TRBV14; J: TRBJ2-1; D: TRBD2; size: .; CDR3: CASSRPAGGPNNEQFF; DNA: TGTGCCAGCAGCCGCCCGGCGGGGGGGCCCAACAATGAGCAGTTCTTC
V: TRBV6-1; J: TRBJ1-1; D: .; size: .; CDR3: CASSEKVANTEAFF; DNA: TGTGCCAGCAGTGAAAAGGTAGCGAACACTGAAGCTTTCTTT
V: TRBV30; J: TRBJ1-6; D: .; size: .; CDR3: CAWSGTVNSPLHF; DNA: TGTGCCTGGAGTGGGACAGTTAATTCACCCCTCCACTTT
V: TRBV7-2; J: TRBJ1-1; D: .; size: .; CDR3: CASSWTRNTEAFF; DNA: TGTGCCAGCAGCTGGACACGGAACACTGAAGCTTTCTTT
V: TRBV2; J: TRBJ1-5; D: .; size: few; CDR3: CASSTPQEGQPQHF; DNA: TGTGCCAGCAGTACCCCGCAGGAGGGTCAGCCCCAGCATTTT
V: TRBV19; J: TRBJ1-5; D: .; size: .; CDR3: CASSIVGLGNQPQHF; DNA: TGTGCCAGTAGTATAGTGGGACTGGGAAATCAGCCCCAGCATTTT
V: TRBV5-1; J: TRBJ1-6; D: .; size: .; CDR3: CASSLSMTDRNSPLHF; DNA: TGCGCCAGCAGCTTGTCAATGACAGATCGAAATTCACCCCTCCACTTT
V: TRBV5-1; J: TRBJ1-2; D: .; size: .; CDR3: CASSLEGGVGIGYGYTF; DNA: TGCGCCAGCAGCTTGGAGGGAGGGGTCGGGATCGGCTATGGCTACACCTTC
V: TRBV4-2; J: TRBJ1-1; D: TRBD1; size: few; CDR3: CASSQAHNRDSYTEAFF; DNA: TGTGCCAGCAGCCAAGCTCACAACAGGGACAGTTACACTGAAGCTTTCTTT
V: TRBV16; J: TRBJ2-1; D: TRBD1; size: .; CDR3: CASSQNRGNEQFF; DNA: TGTGCCAGCAGCCAAAACAGGGGCAATGAGCAGTTCTTC
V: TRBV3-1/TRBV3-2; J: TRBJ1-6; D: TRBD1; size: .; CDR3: CASSPGTGRNSPLHF; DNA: TGTGCCAGCAGCCCCGGGACAGGACGCAATTCACCCCTCCACTTT
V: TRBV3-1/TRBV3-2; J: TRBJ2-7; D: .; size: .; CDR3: CASSEVPGTRYEQYF; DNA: TGTGCCAGCAGCGAAGTTCCCGGGACACGATACGAGCAGTACTTC
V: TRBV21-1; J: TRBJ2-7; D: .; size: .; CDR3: CASSNLADQGRDSYEQYF; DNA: TGTGCCAGCAGCAACCTCGCGGACCAGGGAAGAGACTCCTACGAGCAGTACTTC
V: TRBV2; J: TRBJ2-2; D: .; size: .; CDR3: CASSRGPDTGELFF; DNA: TGTGCCAGCAGTAGAGGGCCGGACACCGGGGAGCTGTTTTTT
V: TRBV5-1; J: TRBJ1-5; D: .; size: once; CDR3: CASSFEGRHQPQHF; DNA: TGCGCCAGCAGCTTCGAGGGGAGGCATCAGCCCCAGCATTTT
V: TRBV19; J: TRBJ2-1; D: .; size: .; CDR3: CASSLLRGSYNEQFF; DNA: TGTGCCAGTAGTCTCCTGCGAGGCTCCTACAATGAGCAGTTCTTC
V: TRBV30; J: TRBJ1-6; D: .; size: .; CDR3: CAWSVNPGNSPLHF; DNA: TGTGCCTGGAGTGTAAACCCAGGAAATTCACCCCTCCACTTT
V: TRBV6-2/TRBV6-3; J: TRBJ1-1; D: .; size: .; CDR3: CASSWPRDGGTEAFF; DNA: TGTGCCAGCAGTTGGCCAAGGGACGGAGGGACTGAAGCTTTCTTT
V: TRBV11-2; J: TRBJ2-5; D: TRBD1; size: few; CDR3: CASSPSGTGGYLETQYF; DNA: TGTGCCAGCAGCCCTTCCGGGACAGGGGGCTATTTAGAGACCCAGTACTTC
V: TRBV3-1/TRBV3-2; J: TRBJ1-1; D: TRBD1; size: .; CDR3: CASSSFTGGQGNTEAFF; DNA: TGTGCCAGCAGCTCGTTCACTGGGGGACAGGGAAACACTGAAGCTTTCTTT
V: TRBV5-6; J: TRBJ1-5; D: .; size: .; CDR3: CASSWLSGESSNQPQHF; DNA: TGTGCCAGCAGCTGGCTGTCAGGGGAGAGTAGCAATCAGCCCCAGCATTTT
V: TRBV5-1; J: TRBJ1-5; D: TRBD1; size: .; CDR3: CASSLSPGGGQPQHF; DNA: TGCGCCAGCAGCTTGAGTCCAGGGGGCGGTCAGCCCCAGCATTTT
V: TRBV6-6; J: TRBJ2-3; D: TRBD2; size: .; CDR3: CASRRDTSGGALVDTQYF; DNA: TGTGCCAGCCGTCGGGATACTAGCGGGGGGGCGCTGGTAGATACGCAGTATTTT
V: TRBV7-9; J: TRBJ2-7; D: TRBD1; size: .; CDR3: CASSLPTGNPEQYF; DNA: TGTGCCAGCAGCTTACCGACAGGGAACCCCGAGCAGTACTTC
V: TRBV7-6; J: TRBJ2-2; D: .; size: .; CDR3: CASSFTGTGELFF; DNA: TGTGCCAGCAGCTTCACAGGGACCGGGGAGCTGTTTTTT
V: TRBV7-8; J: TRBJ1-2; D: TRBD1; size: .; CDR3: CASSPGQGNYGYTF; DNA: TGTGCCAGCAGCCCGGGACAGGGAAACTATGGCTACACCTTC
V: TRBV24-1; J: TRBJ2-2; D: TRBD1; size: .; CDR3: CATSDSGQDYGELFF; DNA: TGTGCCACCAGTGATTCCGGACAGGATTACGGGGAGCTGTTTTTT
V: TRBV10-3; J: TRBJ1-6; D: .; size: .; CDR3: CAISEPRYSYNSPLHF; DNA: TGTGCCATCAGTGAACCTAGATATTCCTATAATTCACCCCTCCACTTT
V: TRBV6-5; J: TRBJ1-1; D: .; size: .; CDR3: CASRNGIRNTEAFF; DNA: TGTGCCAGCAGAAACGGGATCAGGAACACTGAAGCTTTCTTT
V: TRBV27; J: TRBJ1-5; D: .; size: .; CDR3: CASSPSKGEYQPQHF; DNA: TGTGCCAGCAGTCCGTCAAAGGGGGAATATCAGCCCCAGCATTTT
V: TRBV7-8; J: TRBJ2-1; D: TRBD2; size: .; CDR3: CCAGGYNEQFF; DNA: TGTTGTGCGGGGGGTTACAATGAGCAGTTCTTC